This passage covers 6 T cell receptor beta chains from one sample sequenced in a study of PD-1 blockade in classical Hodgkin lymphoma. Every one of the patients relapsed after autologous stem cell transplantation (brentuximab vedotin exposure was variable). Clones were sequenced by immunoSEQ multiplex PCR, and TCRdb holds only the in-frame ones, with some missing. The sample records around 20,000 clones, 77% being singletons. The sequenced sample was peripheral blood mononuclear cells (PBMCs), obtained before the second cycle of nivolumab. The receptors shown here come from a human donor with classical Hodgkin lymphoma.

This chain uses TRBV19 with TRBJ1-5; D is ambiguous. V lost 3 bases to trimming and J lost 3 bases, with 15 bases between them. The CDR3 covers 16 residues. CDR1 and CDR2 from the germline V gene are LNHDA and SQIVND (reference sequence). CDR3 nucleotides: TGTGCCAGTAGTATCGGGGAAATCGTACTCAATCAGCCCCAGCATTTT. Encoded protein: CASSIGEIVLNQPQHF.

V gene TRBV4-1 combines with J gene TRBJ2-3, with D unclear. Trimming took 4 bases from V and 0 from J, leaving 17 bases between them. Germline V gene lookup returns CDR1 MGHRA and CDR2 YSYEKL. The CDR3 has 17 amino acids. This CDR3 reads CASSPTRRRQSTDTQYF. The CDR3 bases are TGCGCCAGCAGCCCTACAAGGCGGCGACAAAGCACAGATACGCAGTATTTT.

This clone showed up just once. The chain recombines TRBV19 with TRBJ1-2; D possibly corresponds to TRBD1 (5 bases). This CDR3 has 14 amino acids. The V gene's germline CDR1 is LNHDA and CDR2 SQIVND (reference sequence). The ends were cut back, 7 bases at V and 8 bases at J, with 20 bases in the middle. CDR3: CASTAPGTAGGYTF. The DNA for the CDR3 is TGTGCCAGTACCGCTCCGGGGACCGCTGGAGGCTACACCTTC.

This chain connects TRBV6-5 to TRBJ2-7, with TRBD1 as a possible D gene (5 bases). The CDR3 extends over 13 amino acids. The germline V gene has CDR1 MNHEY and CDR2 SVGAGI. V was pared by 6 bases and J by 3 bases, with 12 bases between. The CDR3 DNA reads TGTGCCAGCAGAAAGGACACGGACTACGAGCAGTACTTC. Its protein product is CASRKDTDYEQYF.

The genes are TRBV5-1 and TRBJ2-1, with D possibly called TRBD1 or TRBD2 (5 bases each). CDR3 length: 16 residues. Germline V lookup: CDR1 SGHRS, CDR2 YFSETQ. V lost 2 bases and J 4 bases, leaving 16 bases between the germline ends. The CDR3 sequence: CASSLGPAEGYNEQFF. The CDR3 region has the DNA TGCGCCAGCAGCTTAGGACCGGCCGAGGGGTACAATGAGCAGTTCTTC.

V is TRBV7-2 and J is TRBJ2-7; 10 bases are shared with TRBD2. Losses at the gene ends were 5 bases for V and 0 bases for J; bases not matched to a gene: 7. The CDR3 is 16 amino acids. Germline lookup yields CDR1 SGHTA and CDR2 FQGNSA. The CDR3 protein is CASSATSGSSSYEQYF. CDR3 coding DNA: TGTGCCAGCAGCGCGACTAGCGGGTCTAGCTCCTACGAGCAGTACTTC.